This T cell receptor beta chain emerged from a study of high-grade serous ovarian cancer treatment subgroups (dated by TCRdb to the early 2020s). About the full investigation: A mean of around 15,000 reads and 7,500 or so unique TCR beta rearrangements per sample was generated by sequencing. The study profiled TCR beta repertoires in high-grade serous ovarian cancer patients grouped by complete gross resection or neoadjuvant chemotherapy response under a laparoscopic triage algorithm. The approximately 30-patient cohort included some 10 patients with no residual disease after primary surgery (R0), some 10 excellent NACT responders, and some 10 poor NACT responders. Each patient contributed one primary tumor and two metastatic tumor samples, giving around 88 samples in total.

The V and J ends are trimmed by 3 bases and 1 base, leaving 14 bases between them. The germline V gene encodes CDR1 LGHNA and CDR2 YNFKEQ. The CDR3 holds 16 amino acids from the cysteine to the phenylalanine. Kept here is only the CDR3 DNA, which spans 48 bases and is read in frame from base 1. The tumor samples were collected prior to definitive surgery or chemotherapy. Genomic DNA extraction was performed by the MD Anderson Biospecimen Extraction Resource, and TCR sequencing was carried out by the MD Anderson Cancer Genomics Laboratory. The 80 to 90 tumor samples were subjected to high-throughput TCR profiling using ImmunoSEQ. The original methods were these. Richness (unique productive sequences), clonality, evenness and relatedness were included as repertoire diversity metrics, and similarity between samples was assessed with the Bhattacharyya coefficient. A sensitivity analysis excluded TCRs with fewer than two reads and gave consistent conclusions. TCRdb carries this immuneACCESS record with in-frame sequences only. Its versions omit some clonotypes, under half of them owing to an unresolved V gene in the studies checked, with the rest unexplained. V, J and clone size are taken as reported in that table, and D and trimming were inferred from the DNA itself. This sample gives about 16,000 clones in total; approximately 71% of them show up just once. 3.5% to 5% of the sample goes to the ten largest clones.

Turning to this clone: It lacks a known antigen. Per-nucleotide qualities are absent, and no much larger clonotype sits a single base away.

Points the paper makes about the study in general: Repertoire similarity ranging from roughly 0.095 to 0.8 was observed between tumors from the same patient, whereas almost no similarity was observed between different patients. TCR repertoire analyses focused on CDR3; CDR1 and CDR2 were not analyzed. Neoantigen level correlated positively with TCR clonal relatedness, and copy number variation and mutation load from whole-genome sequencing showed a positive trend with TCR clonal relatedness. Because bulk tumor TCR sequencing provided no spatial information, insight into HGSC tumor complexity and diversity was limited.

The TCR sequence derives from a human donor with high-grade serous ovarian cancer. The sequence joins TRBV4-2 to TRBJ2-3; the D gene is possibly TRBD1 or TRBD2, each agreeing over 6 bases. Material for sequencing was tumor tissue. The CDR3 region has the sequence CASSHGSGAGTDTQYF. The sequence in DNA is TGTGCCAGCAGCCATGGATCGGGGGCCGGCACAGATACGCAGTATTTT.